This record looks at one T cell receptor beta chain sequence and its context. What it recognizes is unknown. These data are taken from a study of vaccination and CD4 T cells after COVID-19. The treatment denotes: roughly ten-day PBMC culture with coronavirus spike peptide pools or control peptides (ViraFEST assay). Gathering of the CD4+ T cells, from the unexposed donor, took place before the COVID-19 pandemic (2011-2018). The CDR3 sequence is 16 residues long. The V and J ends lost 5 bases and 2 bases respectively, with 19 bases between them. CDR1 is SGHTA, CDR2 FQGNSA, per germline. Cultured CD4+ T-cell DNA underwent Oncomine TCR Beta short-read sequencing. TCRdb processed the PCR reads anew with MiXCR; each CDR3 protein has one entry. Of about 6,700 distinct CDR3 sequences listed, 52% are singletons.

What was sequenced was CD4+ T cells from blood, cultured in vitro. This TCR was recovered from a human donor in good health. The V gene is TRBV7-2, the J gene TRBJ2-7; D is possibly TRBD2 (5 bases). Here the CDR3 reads CASSQLGGRTPYEQYF. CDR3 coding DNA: TGTGCCAGCAGCCAATTGGGCGGAAGGACTCCCTACGAGCAGTACTTC.